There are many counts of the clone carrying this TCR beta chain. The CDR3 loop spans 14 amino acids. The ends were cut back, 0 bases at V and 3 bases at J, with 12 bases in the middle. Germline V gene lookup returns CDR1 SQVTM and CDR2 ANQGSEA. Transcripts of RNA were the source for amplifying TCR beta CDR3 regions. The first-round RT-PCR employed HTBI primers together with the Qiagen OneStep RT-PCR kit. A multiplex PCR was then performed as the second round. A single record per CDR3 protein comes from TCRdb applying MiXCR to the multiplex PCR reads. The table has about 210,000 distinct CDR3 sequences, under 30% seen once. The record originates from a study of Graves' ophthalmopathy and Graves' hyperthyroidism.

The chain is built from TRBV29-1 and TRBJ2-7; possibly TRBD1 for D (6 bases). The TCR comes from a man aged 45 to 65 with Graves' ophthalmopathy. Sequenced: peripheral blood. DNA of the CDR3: TGCAGCGTTGAAGATAAAGGCAGGGGCTACGAGCAGTACTTC. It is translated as CSVEDKGRGYEQYF.